One T cell receptor (beta chain) is described in this entry. Its antigen is currently unknown. The CDR3 has 15 amino acids. The ends lost 3 bases at V and 1 base at J; junction bases unmatched: 5. The germline CDR1 and CDR2 sequences are SGHVS and FNYEAQ. PCR amplification relied on 60 Vbeta primers (plus 13 Jbeta primers). Sequencing used immunoSEQ multiplex PCR; TCRdb keeps in-frame clones, though not all of them. Of tens of thousands of clones listed, roughly 80% are singletons. The sample belongs to a study of cytomegalovirus exposure and HLA in healthy donors. Study-level background: Inside one of the first data releases sat about 91 million unique TCRs taken from HLA-typed donors. Findings of the study overall: Later work associated fewer than 20,000 TCR beta sequences with HLA alleles at 0.05 false discovery rate. Common viral pathogens were later found to be apparently linked to several of the most significant clusters. Reported findings show TCR beta sequences accurately forecast HLA-A and HLA-B alleles in most subjects.

V usage is TRBV7-6 and J usage is TRBJ2-5; 7 nucleotides agree with TRBD1. Input material: PBMCs. This TCR was sampled from a man between 60 and 75 years old in good health and CMV-seropositive. The CDR3 region is CASSFGTASQETQYF. CDR3 in DNA: TGTGCCAGCAGCTTTGGGACAGCTTCCCAAGAGACCCAGTACTTC.